This T cell receptor (beta chain) was recovered during a study of cytomegalovirus exposure and HLA in healthy donors. Notes on the study in general: Indistinguishable V segments such as TRBV6-2 and TRBV6-3 were excluded.

60 Vbeta and 13 Jbeta primers were used in PCR. Sequenced by immunoSEQ multiplex PCR; TCRdb stores in-frame clones only, minus some. This sample has fewer than 200,000 clones, with 87% found just once. To note about this clone: Antigen unknown.

CDR3 length: 13 amino acids. The trim removed 3 bases at V and 8 bases at J, leaving 5 bases unmatched. Germline V gives CDR1 SQVTM, CDR2 ANQGSEA. The origin of this receptor is a girl less than two years old in good health and CMV-seronegative. Sample: PBMCs. The rearrangement uses TRBV29-1 and TRBJ2-1; the match to TRBD2 covers 9 bases. This CDR3 is CSVEGLASYEQFF. Written as DNA, the CDR3 is TGCAGCGTTGAGGGACTAGCATCGTATGAGCAGTTCTTC.